This entry lists 14 T cell receptor beta chains sequenced from one sample in a study of patients and donors after allogeneic stem cell transplantation. Each CDR3 protein gets one entry after TCRdb re-called the RT-PCR reads with MiXCR. Of 20,000 or so distinct CDR3 sequences in the sample, 4.9% were seen once. The sample taken for sequencing was blood, either unsorted or a sorted T cell fraction (not recorded which). The receptors were gathered from a human donor who was either an allogeneic HSCT recipient or a stem cell or donor lymphocyte infusion donor (not recorded which). It is not recorded whose cells these are; they may come from a transplant donor.

This clonotype was counted at least ten times. Here the CDR3 reads CASSLGGDERGRNTIYF. CDR3 nucleotides: TGTGCCAGCAGCCTGGGCGGGGACGAAAGAGGAAGAAACACCATATATTTT. This chain joins TRBV7-6 and TRBJ1-3, with TRBD1 as a possible D gene (5 bases). There are 17 residues in the CDR3. Germline CDR1 reads SGHVS; CDR2 reads FNYEAQ. Trimming cost V 5 bases and J 5 bases, with 22 bases left between them. Full variable domain (missing parts from reference TRBV7-6 and TRBJ1-3): GAGVSQSPRYKVTKRGQDVALRCDPISGHVSLYWYRQALGQGPEFLTYFNYEAQQDKSGLPNDRFSAERPEGSISTLTIQRTEQRDSAMYRCASSLGGDERGRNTIYFGEGSWLTVV.

The V gene is TRBV18, the J gene TRBJ1-2; perhaps TRBD1 as D (6 bases). The V gene's germline CDR1 is KGHSH and CDR2 LQKENI. Trimming took off 1 base at V and 3 bases at J, with 15 bases between the two ends. The CDR3 contains 16 residues. CDR3 residues: CASSPRQQQGHYGYTF. CDR3 nucleotide sequence: TGTGCCAGCTCACCACGCCAACAGCAGGGGCACTATGGCTACACCTTC.

This chain connects TRBV3-1 to TRBJ1-1; D might be TRBD1 (6 bases). V lost 6 bases and J lost 0, with 14 bases in between. This CDR3 has 15 amino acids. From germline, CDR1 is LGHDT and CDR2 YNNKEL (reference sequence). CDR3 protein: CASSPWGLLNTEAFF. The CDR3 bases are TGTGCCAGCAGTCCCTGGGGGCTGCTGAACACTGAAGCTTTCTTT.

This clonotype was counted a few times. The CDR3 here is CATSDPGTYQETQYF. CDR3 coding DNA: TGTGCCACCAGTGATCCCGGGACATACCAAGAGACCCAGTACTTC. The gene calls are TRBV24-1 and TRBJ2-5; tentatively, D is TRBD1 (6 bases). V lost 3 bases to trimming and J lost 0 bases, with 10 bases between them. The CDR3 loop spans 15 amino acids. CDR1 and CDR2 from the germline V gene are KGHDR and SFDVKD.

This clonotype was recorded a few times. V and J are TRBV3-1 and TRBJ2-3; D may be TRBD2 (5 bases). The V gene lost 0 bases and the J gene lost 4 bases, with 14 bases spanning the gap. CDR1 is LGHDT and CDR2 is YNNKEL in the germline V gene (reference sequence). The CDR3 extends over 16 amino acids. For the CDR3, the DNA is TGTGCCAGCAGCCAAGATTATTCGCTAGCTGCAGATACGCAGTATTTT. Protein: CASSQDYSLAADTQYF.

This clonotype was seen repeatedly, ten times or more. This chain connects TRBV10-3 to TRBJ2-6, with TRBD1 matching over 8 bases. Germline trimming cut 8 bases from V and 4 bases from J; bases unmatched to any gene: 7. CDR3 length equals 15 residues. Germline V lookup: CDR1 ENHRY, CDR2 SYGVKD. The CDR3 region has the DNA TGTGCCATCTCGGGACAGGTGTTAGGGGCCAACGTCCTGACTTTC. Translating it yields CAISGQVLGANVLTF.

This clonotype was recorded many times. The rearrangement uses TRBV3-1 and TRBJ2-5, with no clear D. The V gene's germline CDR1 is LGHDT and CDR2 YNNKEL (reference sequence). There are 12 residues in the CDR3. V was trimmed by 0 bases and J by 1 base, leaving 0 bases between them. The DNA of the CDR3 is TGTGCCAGCAGCCAAGACCAAGAGACCCAGTACTTC. Protein product: CASSQDQETQYF.

In this sample, this clonotype turned up many times. The chain has TRBV7-9 and TRBJ1-5; possible D gene TRBD1, 5 bases. The CDR3 is 16 amino acids. V gave up 6 bases and J gave up 1 base, with 16 bases separating them. Germline V gene data show CDR1 as SEHNR and CDR2 as FQNEAQ (reference sequence). The CDR3 nucleotides are TGTGCCAGCAGACCAGGGCCCTCCGGGAGCAATCAGCCCCAGCATTTT. Amino acids: CASRPGPSGSNQPQHF.

This clonotype was detected ten times or more. V gene TRBV6-5 combines with J gene TRBJ2-7; 8 bases fit TRBD2. CDR1 is MNHEY, CDR2 SVGAGI, per germline. The trim removed 4 bases at V and 3 bases at J, leaving 8 bases unmatched. The CDR3 has 15 residues. CDR3 DNA sequence: TGTGCCAGCAGTTCCCACGGGGGGGCGCGCTACGAGCAGTACTTC. This translates into CASSSHGGARYEQYF.

This clonotype occurred many times. The V gene is TRBV3-1, the J gene TRBJ1-3; no reliable D call. Germline loops: CDR1 LGHDT, CDR2 YNNKEL (reference sequence). V shed 3 bases and J shed 6 bases, with 9 bases lying between them. This CDR3 is 13 amino acids long. The CDR3 DNA reads as TGTGCCAGCAGCCACAACCTGGTAAACACCATATATTTT. Amino acid sequence: CASSHNLVNTIYF.

The table lists this clonotype with many counts. V usage is TRBV20-1 and J usage is TRBJ2-3; 8 bases align to TRBD2. The germline V gene has CDR1 DFQATT and CDR2 SNEGSKA (reference sequence). This CDR3 has 12 amino acids. The CDR3 coding sequence is TGCAGGCCGGGACTAGGAAAAGATACGCAGTATTTT. It translates to CRPGLGKDTQYF.

At least ten counts were recorded for this clonotype. The J gene is TRBJ1-1, the V gene TRBV9; D call uncertain. Germline CDR1 is SGDLS and CDR2 is YYNGEE. The germline V and J ends were trimmed by 1 base and 6 bases, with 10 bases remaining between them. This CDR3 contains 13 residues. For the CDR3, the DNA is TGTGCCAGCAGCGTAAGTCTGCTCGCTGAAGCTTTCTTT. This gives the protein CASSVSLLAEAFF.

This clonotype was detected ten times or more. CDR3: CASSLDRGIQETQYF. CDR3 DNA: TGTGCCAGCAGCTTAGATCGGGGAATCCAAGAGACCCAGTACTTC. This chain connects TRBV7-9 to TRBJ2-5; weak D call: TRBD2 (5 bases). Germline values: CDR1 SEHNR, CDR2 FQNEAQ (reference sequence). The CDR3 extends over 15 amino acids. The ends were cut back, 1 base at V and 1 base at J, with 10 bases in the middle.

At least ten counts were recorded for this clonotype. The rearrangement links TRBV7-9 to TRBJ1-1; D gene ambiguous. CDR3 length: 12 amino acids. V lost 1 base to trimming and J lost 7 bases, with 7 bases between them. Germline V gene lookup returns CDR1 SEHNR and CDR2 FQNEAQ (reference sequence). As DNA, the CDR3 is TGTGCCAGCAGCTTAGGGCGGTATGAAGCTTTCTTT. It translates to CASSLGRYEAFF.